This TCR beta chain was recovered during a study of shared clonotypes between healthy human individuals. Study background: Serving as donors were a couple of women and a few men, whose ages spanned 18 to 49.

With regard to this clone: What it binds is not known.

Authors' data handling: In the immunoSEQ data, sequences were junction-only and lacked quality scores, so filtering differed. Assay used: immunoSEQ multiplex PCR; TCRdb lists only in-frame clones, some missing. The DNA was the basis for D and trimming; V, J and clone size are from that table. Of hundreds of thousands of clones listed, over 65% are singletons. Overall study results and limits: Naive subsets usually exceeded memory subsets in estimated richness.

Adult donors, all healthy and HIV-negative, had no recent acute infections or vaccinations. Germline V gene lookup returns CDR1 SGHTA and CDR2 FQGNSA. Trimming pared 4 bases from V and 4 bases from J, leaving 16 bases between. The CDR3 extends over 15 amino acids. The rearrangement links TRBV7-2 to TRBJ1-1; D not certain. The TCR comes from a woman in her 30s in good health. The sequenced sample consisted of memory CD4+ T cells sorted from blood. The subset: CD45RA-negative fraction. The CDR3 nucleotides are TGTGCCAGCAGCTATACCGGACCGTGGCCCACTGAAGCTTTCTTT. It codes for CASSYTGPWPTEAFF.